This TCR beta chain was sequenced in a study of spatial heterogeneity in lung cancer. Background on the study: Beta-chain sequences were consistently detected more often than alpha-chain sequences. There were, on average, more than eight raw-read appearances for each unique TCR and UMI combination.

Stated time point: sample taken at primary tumor resection. Unsorted whole RNA of tumor, nontumor lung or frozen PBMC was sequenced. The approximately 70 donors had untreated early-stage non-small cell lung cancer. The junction had 9 bases not matched to a gene; V was cut back by 0 bases and J by 7 bases. This CDR3 contains 17 residues. The table lists this clonotype with many counts. A unique molecular identifier was carried by every single TCR cDNA molecule. Via MiXCR, TCRdb re-called the 5' RACE reads, giving one row per CDR3 protein. The sample has 11,000 or so distinct CDR3 sequences; roughly 4.2% are singletons.

The V call is TRBV12-3 or TRBV12-4, the J call TRBJ1-5, with TRBD1 matching 10 bases. The sample in question was normal lung tissue next to the tumor, obtained at surgery. The TCR originated in a male donor with early-stage non-small cell lung cancer. The CDR3 nucleotides read TGTGCCAGCAGTTTAGCCGGGACAGGGGCCATCCAACAGCCCCAGCATTTT. The encoded protein is CASSLAGTGAIQQPQHF.